This is a list of T cell receptor beta chains from one sample in a study of CD8 T cells in ankylosing spondylitis. TCRdb redid the calling of the 5' RACE reads with MiXCR, one entry per CDR3 protein. Among around 390,000 distinct CDR3 sequences listed, approximately 20% were seen once. The sequencing sample was made of blood, either unsorted or a sorted T cell fraction (not recorded which). The origin of the receptors is a male donor with ankylosing spondylitis. CDR3s include the opening cysteine and the closing phenylalanine or tryptophan. Fields, in order: clone size, J gene, D gene, V gene, CDR3 protein, CDR3 DNA. D genes are given only for firm matches. Not every row has a clone size; where given, it reads once, few, many or a size class.

clone size: .; J gene: TRBJ2-3; D gene: TRBD1; V gene: TRBV29-1; CDR3 protein: CSVGGQGADTQYF; CDR3 DNA: TGCAGCGTTGGGGGACAGGGTGCGGATACGCAGTATTTT
clone size: .; J gene: TRBJ2-7; D gene: TRBD1; V gene: TRBV20-1; CDR3 protein: CSASVIQGALYEQYF; CDR3 DNA: TGCAGTGCTAGCGTGATCCAGGGGGCTTTATACGAGCAGTACTTC
clone size: .; J gene: TRBJ2-2; D gene: TRBD2; V gene: TRBV6-2/TRBV6-3; CDR3 protein: CASSYSTGGPWELFF; CDR3 DNA: TGTGCCAGCAGTTACTCGACGGGAGGGCCTTGGGAGCTGTTTTTT
clone size: .; J gene: TRBJ1-2; D gene: TRBD1; V gene: TRBV18; CDR3 protein: CASYSTGGVYGYTF; CDR3 DNA: TGTGCCAGCTATTCGACAGGGGGTGTCTATGGCTACACCTTC
clone size: few; J gene: TRBJ2-5; D gene: .; V gene: TRBV5-1; CDR3 protein: CASSLDAGYQETQYF; CDR3 DNA: TGCGCCAGCAGCTTGGACGCCGGGTACCAAGAGACCCAGTACTTC
clone size: few; J gene: TRBJ2-1; D gene: TRBD1; V gene: TRBV20-1; CDR3 protein: CSAKGQNNEQFF; CDR3 DNA: TGCAGTGCCAAGGGACAGAACAATGAGCAGTTCTTC
clone size: few; J gene: TRBJ2-1; D gene: TRBD2; V gene: TRBV5-4; CDR3 protein: CASSPIREAYNEQFF; CDR3 DNA: TGTGCCAGCAGCCCCATACGGGAGGCTTACAATGAGCAGTTCTTC
clone size: few; J gene: TRBJ2-7; D gene: .; V gene: TRBV7-8; CDR3 protein: CASSPPRDDEQYF; CDR3 DNA: TGTGCCAGCAGCCCGCCAAGGGACGACGAGCAGTACTTC
clone size: many; J gene: TRBJ2-6; D gene: .; V gene: TRBV7-2; CDR3 protein: CASSPPSGANVLTF; CDR3 DNA: TGTGCCAGCAGCCCTCCCTCTGGGGCCAACGTCCTGACTTTC
clone size: .; J gene: TRBJ1-6; D gene: .; V gene: TRBV30; CDR3 protein: CAWSRTVSPLHF; CDR3 DNA: TGTGCCTGGAGCCGTACAGTTTCACCCCTCCACTTT
clone size: .; J gene: TRBJ2-3; D gene: TRBD1; V gene: TRBV29-1; CDR3 protein: CSVDKQGASTDTQYF; CDR3 DNA: TGCAGCGTTGATAAACAGGGGGCGAGCACAGATACGCAGTATTTT
clone size: .; J gene: TRBJ2-7; D gene: TRBD1; V gene: TRBV5-1; CDR3 protein: CASSLTGTGFYEQYF; CDR3 DNA: TGCGCCAGCAGCTTAACCGGGACAGGGTTCTACGAGCAGTACTTC
clone size: few; J gene: TRBJ2-6; D gene: .; V gene: TRBV4-1; CDR3 protein: CASSPGPTLSGANVLTF; CDR3 DNA: TGCGCCAGCAGCCCGGGACCGACCCTCTCTGGGGCCAACGTCCTGACTTTC
clone size: few; J gene: TRBJ2-5; D gene: .; V gene: TRBV5-5; CDR3 protein: CASSFGSSRETQYF; CDR3 DNA: TGTGCCAGCAGCTTCGGGTCTAGCAGGGAGACCCAGTACTTC
clone size: few; J gene: TRBJ1-4; D gene: .; V gene: TRBV5-1; CDR3 protein: CASNSGATNEKLFF; CDR3 DNA: TGCGCCAGCAACTCAGGGGCAACTAATGAAAAACTGTTTTTT
clone size: few; J gene: TRBJ2-7; D gene: .; V gene: TRBV5-1; CDR3 protein: CASSLADRGEQYF; CDR3 DNA: TGCGCCAGCAGCTTGGCCGATCGGGGGGAGCAGTACTTC
clone size: .; J gene: TRBJ2-6; D gene: TRBD2; V gene: TRBV10-3; CDR3 protein: CAISELGLAGSGANVLTF; CDR3 DNA: TGTGCCATCAGTGAGTTGGGACTAGCGGGTTCTGGGGCCAACGTCCTGACTTTC
clone size: few; J gene: TRBJ2-6; D gene: TRBD2; V gene: TRBV2; CDR3 protein: CASSEGGVGANVLTF; CDR3 DNA: TGTGCCAGCAGTGAGGGGGGGGTTGGGGCCAACGTCCTGACTTTC
clone size: few; J gene: TRBJ2-1; D gene: .; V gene: TRBV6-2/TRBV6-3; CDR3 protein: CASTYGRSSYNEQFF; CDR3 DNA: TGTGCCAGCACCTACGGAAGGAGCTCCTACAATGAGCAGTTCTTC
clone size: .; J gene: TRBJ2-2; D gene: .; V gene: TRBV5-1; CDR3 protein: CASSQQTNTGELFF; CDR3 DNA: TGCGCCAGCAGCCAACAGACGAACACCGGGGAGCTGTTTTTT